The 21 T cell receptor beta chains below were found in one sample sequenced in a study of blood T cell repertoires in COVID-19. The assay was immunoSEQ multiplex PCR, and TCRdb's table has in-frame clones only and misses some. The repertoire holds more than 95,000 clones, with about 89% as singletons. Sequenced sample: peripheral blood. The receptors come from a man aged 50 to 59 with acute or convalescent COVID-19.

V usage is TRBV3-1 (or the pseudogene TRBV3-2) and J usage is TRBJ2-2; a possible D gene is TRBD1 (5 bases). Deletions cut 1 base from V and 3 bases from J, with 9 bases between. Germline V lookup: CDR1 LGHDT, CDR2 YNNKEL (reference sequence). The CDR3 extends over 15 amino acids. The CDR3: CASSQGRADTGELFF. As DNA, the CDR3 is TGTGCCAGCAGCCAAGGCAGGGCCGACACCGGGGAGCTGTTTTTT.

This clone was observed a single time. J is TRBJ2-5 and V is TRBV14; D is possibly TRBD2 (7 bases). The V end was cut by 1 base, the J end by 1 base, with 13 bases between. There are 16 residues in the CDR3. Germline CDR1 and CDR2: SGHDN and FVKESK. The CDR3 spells CASSQAAGAPQETQYF. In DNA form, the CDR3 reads TGTGCCAGCAGCCAAGCGGCGGGGGCGCCCCAAGAGACCCAGTACTTC. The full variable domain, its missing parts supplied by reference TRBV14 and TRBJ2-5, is EAGVTQFPSHSVIEKGQTVTLRCDPISGHDNLYWYRRVMGKEIKFLLHFVKESKQDESGMPNNRFLAERTGGTYSTLKVQPAELEDSGVYFCASSQAAGAPQETQYFGPGTRLLVL.

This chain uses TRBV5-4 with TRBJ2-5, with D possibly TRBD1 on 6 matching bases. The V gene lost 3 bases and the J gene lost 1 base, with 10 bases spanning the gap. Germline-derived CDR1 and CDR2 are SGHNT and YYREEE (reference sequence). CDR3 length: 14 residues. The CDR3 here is CASSYRALQETQYF. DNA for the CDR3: TGTGCCAGCAGCTACAGGGCCCTCCAAGAGACCCAGTACTTC.

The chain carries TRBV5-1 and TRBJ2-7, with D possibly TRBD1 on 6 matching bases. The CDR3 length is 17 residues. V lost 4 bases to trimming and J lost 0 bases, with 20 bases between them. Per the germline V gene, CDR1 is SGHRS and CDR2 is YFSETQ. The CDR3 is CASSPFPMTGASYEQYF. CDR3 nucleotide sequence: TGCGCCAGCAGCCCCTTTCCTATGACAGGAGCCTCCTACGAGCAGTACTTC.

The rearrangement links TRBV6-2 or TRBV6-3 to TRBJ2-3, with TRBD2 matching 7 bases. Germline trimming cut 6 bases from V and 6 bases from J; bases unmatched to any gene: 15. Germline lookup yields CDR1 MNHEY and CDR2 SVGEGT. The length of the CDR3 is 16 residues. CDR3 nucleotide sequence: TGTGCCAGCAGCCCCGGGACTACCAATCCCTCGGATACGCAGTATTTT. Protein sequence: CASSPGTTNPSDTQYF.

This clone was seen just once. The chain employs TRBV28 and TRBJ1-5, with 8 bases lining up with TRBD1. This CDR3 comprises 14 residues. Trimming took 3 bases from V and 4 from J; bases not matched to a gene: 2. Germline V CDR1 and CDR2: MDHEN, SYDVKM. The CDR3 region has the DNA TGTGCCAGCAGTTTTCAGGGGGCAAATCAGCCCCAGCATTTT. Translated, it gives CASSFQGANQPQHF.

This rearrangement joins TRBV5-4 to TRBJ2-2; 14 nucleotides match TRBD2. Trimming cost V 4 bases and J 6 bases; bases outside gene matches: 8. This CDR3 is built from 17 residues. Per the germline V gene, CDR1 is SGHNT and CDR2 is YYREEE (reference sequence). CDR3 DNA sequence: TGTGCCAGCAGCGCGGGACTAGCGGGAGCAGGGGCCGGGGAGCTGTTTTTT. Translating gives CASSAGLAGAGAGELFF.

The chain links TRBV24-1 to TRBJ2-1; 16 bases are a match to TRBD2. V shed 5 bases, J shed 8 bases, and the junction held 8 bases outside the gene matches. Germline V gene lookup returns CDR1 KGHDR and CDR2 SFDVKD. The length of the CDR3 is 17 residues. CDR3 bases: TGTGCCACCAGTGGGGTCGGGACTAGCGGGAGGGGGTATGAGCAGTTCTTC. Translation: CATSGVGTSGRGYEQFF.

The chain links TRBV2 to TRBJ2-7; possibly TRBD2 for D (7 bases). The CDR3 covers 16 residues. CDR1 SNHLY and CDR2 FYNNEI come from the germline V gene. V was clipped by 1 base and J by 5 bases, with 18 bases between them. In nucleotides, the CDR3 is TGTGCCAGCAGTGAAGGGGACCCCCGGGGGGCCCACGAGCAGTACTTC. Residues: CASSEGDPRGAHEQYF. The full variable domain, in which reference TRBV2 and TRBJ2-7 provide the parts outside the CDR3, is EPEVTQTPSHQVTQMGQEVILRCVPISNHLYFYWYRQILGQKVEFLVSFYNNEISEKSEIFDDQFSVERPDGSNFTLKIRSTKLEDSAMYFCASSEGDPRGAHEQYFGPGTRLTVT.

The CDR3 spells CASMRTGGAYNEQFF. In nucleotides, the CDR3 is TGTGCCAGTATGAGAACAGGGGGCGCCTACAATGAGCAGTTCTTC. The J gene is TRBJ2-1, the V gene TRBV19, with TRBD1 matching 9 bases. CDR1 LNHDA and CDR2 SQIVND come from the germline V gene (reference sequence). The V segment lost 7 bases and the J segment 2 bases; nucleotides outside the gene matches: 6. The CDR3 runs to 15 residues. The whole variable domain, filled in from reference TRBV19 and TRBJ2-1, reads DGGITQSPKYLFRKEGQNVTLSCEQNLNHDAMYWYRQDPGQGLRLIYYSQIVNDFQKGDIAEGYSVSREKKESFPLTVTSAQKNPTAFYLCASMRTGGAYNEQFFGPGTRLTVL.

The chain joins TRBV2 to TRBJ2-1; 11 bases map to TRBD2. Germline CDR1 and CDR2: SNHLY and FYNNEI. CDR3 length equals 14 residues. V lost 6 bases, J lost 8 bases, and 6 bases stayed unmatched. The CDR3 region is CASRTSGSWDEQFF. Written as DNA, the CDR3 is TGTGCCAGCAGAACTAGCGGGAGTTGGGATGAGCAGTTCTTC.

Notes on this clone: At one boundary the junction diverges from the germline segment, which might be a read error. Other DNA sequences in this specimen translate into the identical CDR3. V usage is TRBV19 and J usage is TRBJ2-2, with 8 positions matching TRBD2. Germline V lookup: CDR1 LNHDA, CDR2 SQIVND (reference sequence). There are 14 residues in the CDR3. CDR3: CASNPRGGTGELFF. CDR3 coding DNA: TGTGCCAGTAACCCCCGGGGGGGCACCGGGGAACTGTTTTTT.

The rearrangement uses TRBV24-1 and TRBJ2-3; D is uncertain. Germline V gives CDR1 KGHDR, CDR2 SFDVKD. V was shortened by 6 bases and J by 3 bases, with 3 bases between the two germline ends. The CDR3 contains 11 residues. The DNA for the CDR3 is TGTGCCACCAGTCTGACAGATACGCAGTATTTT. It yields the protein CATSLTDTQYF.

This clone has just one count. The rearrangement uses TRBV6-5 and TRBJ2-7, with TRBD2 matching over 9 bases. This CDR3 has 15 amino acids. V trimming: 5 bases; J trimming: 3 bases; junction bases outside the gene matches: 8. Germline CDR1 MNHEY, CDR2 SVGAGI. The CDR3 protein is CASSPFSGGNYEQYF. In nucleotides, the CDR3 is TGTGCCAGCAGTCCCTTTAGCGGGGGAAACTACGAGCAGTACTTC.

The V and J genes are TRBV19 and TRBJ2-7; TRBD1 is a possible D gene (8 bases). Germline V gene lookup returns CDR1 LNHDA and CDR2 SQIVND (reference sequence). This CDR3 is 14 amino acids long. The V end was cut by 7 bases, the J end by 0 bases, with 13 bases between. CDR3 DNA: TGTGCCAGTAACGGGGGGACAGGCTCCTACGAGCAGTACTTC. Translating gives CASNGGTGSYEQYF.

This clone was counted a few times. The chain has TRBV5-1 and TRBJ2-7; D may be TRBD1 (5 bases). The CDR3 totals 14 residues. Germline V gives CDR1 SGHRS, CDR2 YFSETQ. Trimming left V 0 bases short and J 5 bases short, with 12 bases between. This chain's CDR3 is CASSLVAGNDEQYF. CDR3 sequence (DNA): TGCGCCAGCAGCTTGGTGGCAGGGAACGACGAGCAGTACTTC.

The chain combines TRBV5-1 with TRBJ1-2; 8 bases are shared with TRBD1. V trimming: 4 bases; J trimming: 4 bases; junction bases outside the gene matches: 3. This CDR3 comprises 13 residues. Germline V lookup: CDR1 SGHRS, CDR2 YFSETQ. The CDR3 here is CASSRTGIYGYTF. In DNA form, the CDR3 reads TGCGCCAGCAGCAGGACAGGGATCTATGGCTACACCTTC.

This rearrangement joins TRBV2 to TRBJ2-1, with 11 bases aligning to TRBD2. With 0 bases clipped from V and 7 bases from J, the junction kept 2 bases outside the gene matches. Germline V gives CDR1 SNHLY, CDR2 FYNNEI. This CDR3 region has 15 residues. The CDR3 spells CASSEASGRENEQFF. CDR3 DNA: TGTGCCAGCAGTGAAGCTAGCGGGAGGGAAAATGAGCAGTTCTTC.

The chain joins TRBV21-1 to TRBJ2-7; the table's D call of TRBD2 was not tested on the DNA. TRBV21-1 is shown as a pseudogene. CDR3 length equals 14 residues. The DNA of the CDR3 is TGTGCCAGCAGCAAAGGCGGGCAGCCCTACGAGCAGTACTTC. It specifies CASSKGGQPYEQYF.

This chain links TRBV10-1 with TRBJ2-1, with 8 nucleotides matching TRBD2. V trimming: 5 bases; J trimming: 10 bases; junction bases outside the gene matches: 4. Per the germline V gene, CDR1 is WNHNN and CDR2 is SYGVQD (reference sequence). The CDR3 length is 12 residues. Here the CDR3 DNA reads TGCGCCAGCAGTTTAAGCGGGGGCGAGCAGTTCTTC. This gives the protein CASSLSGGEQFF.

CDR3 region: CASSLAGAVYEQYF. CDR3 DNA: TGTGCCAGCAGTTTAGCGGGAGCTGTCTACGAGCAGTACTTC. This chain joins TRBV28 and TRBJ2-7, with TRBD2 matching over 7 bases. The J segment lost 3 bases and the V segment lost 2 bases, leaving 4 bases of the junction unmatched. Germline lookup yields CDR1 MDHEN and CDR2 SYDVKM. The CDR3 has 14 amino acids.